The clone carrying this T cell receptor (beta chain) was detected once. What it binds is unknown. This CDR3 region has 14 residues. The V and J ends lost 4 bases and 0 bases respectively, with 12 bases between them. The germline V gene encodes CDR1 SQVTM and CDR2 ANQGSEA. Libraries were prepared by immunoSEQ multiplex PCR; TCRdb keeps only in-frame clonotypes and omits some of them. The table lists millions of clones, around 90% of them singletons. The entry originates in a study of shared clonotypes between healthy human individuals. Study overall: Every donor yielded three CD4 naive, three CD4 memory, two CD8 naive and one CD8 memory plate.

The study, taken as a whole, reports: Sampling covered blood only; tissue repertoires likely differ. Naive CD4 clonotypes were shared across a handful of donors at 4% to 5%. Limited genetic and exposure-history diversity came from having few donors.

The sample taken for sequencing was naive CD4+ T cells sorted from blood. The subset denotes: CD45RA+ positively selected. This TCR was recovered from a man in his late teens or twenties in good health. The V and J genes are TRBV29-1 and TRBJ1-1; D gene uncertain. The CDR3 region has the DNA TGCAGCGTTGTTGAGGACGGGTTGAACACTGAAGCTTTCTTT. Translated, it gives CSVVEDGLNTEAFF.